Presented here are 5 T cell receptor beta chains from one specimen sequenced in a study of beta chain features in type 1 diabetes. Sequenced material consisted of expressed TCRB transcripts (all of the isolated RNA was reverse transcribed). The data were produced by immunoSEQ multiplex PCR, yet TCRdb's version contains in-frame clones alone and is incomplete. This sample has a few hundred thousand clones, with 12% to 15% found just once. Sequencing input: central memory CD4+ T cells from blood. The receptors derive from a man in his thirties or forties in good health.

This clone was recorded a few times. V usage is TRBV4-1 and J usage is TRBJ2-5; D perhaps matches TRBD2 (6 bases). CDR3 length: 14 amino acids. Between the trimmed V and J ends, which lost 1 base and 4 bases, there was a span of 10 bases. CDR1 and CDR2 (germline): MGHRA, YSYEKL. The CDR3 sequence: CASSQVPGGETQYF. CDR3 nucleotides: TGCGCCAGCAGCCAAGTTCCCGGGGGAGAGACCCAGTACTTC.

This clone was seen a handful of times. The chain is built from TRBV16 and TRBJ1-1; 9 bases are shared with TRBD1. Germline V gives CDR1 KGHSY, CDR2 FQNENV. J gave up 11 bases and V 4 bases, and 11 bases lay outside the gene matches. The CDR3 runs to 14 residues. As DNA, the CDR3 is TGTGCCAGCAGCCTTCCGGGACAGGGAAGGGAGGCTTTCTTT. The encoded protein is CASSLPGQGREAFF. The variable domain in full, with the rest retrieved from reference TRBV16 and TRBJ1-1, is GEEVAQTPKHLVRGEGQKAKLYCAPIKGHSYVFWYQQVLKNEFKFLISFQNENVFDETGMPKERFSAKCLPNSPCSLEIQATKLEDSAVYFCASSLPGQGREAFFGQGTRLTVV.

This clone has more than one count but fewer than ten. The chain joins TRBV14 to TRBJ1-2; weak D call: TRBD1 (6 bases). Trimming stripped 1 base from V and 5 bases from J, with 11 bases between. This CDR3 is 14 amino acids long. Looked up from germline, CDR1 is SGHDN and CDR2 is FVKESK. In DNA form, the CDR3 reads TGTGCCAGCAGCCAAGTTCCAGGGGCGTATGGCTACACCTTC. As protein: CASSQVPGAYGYTF. Variable domain in full (rest from reference TRBV14 and TRBJ1-2): EAGVTQFPSHSVIEKGQTVTLRCDPISGHDNLYWYRRVMGKEIKFLLHFVKESKQDESGMPNNRFLAERTGGTYSTLKVQPAELEDSGVYFCASSQVPGAYGYTFGSGTRLTVV.

This clone was counted only a few times. This chain links TRBV30 with TRBJ2-1, with D hard to call. Germline CDR1 is GTSNPN and CDR2 is SVGIG (reference sequence). The CDR3 contains 13 residues. Trimming left V 7 bases short and J 0 bases short, with 10 bases between. CDR3 residues: CAFLGDSYNEQFF. The CDR3 coding sequence is TGTGCCTTCTTGGGCGACTCCTACAATGAGCAGTTCTTC.

The chain carries TRBV30 and TRBJ1-1; 9 bases agree with TRBD1. This CDR3 comprises 12 residues. Per germline, CDR1 GTSNPN and CDR2 SVGIG (reference sequence). V shed 2 bases and J 11 bases; nucleotides not matched to a gene: 6. The CDR3 protein is CAWSLTGGTAFF. In DNA form, the CDR3 reads TGTGCCTGGAGTCTCACAGGGGGCACGGCTTTCTTT.